Listed below are T cell receptor beta chains from one sample, sequenced in a study of T-cell reconstitution after alpha-beta-depleted transplantation in children. TCRdb re-called the PCR reads with MiXCR, one entry per CDR3 protein. The sample includes roughly 420,000 distinct CDR3 sequences, 15% to 20% seen only once; the top ten take less than 30%. Source: PBMCs, mostly from graft donor cells, taken 360 days after TCRalphabeta/CD19-depleted stem cell transplant. The receptors were sampled from a boy under two years old who had a stem cell transplant for Wiskott-Aldrich syndrome, so the T cells may come from the graft donor. The CDR3 runs from the conserved cysteine through the conserved F or W. The D gene is left open where the match is weak. Size is omitted from some rows. Given values are once, few, many or a class for expanded clones.

abundance: few
v_gene: TRBV4-1
j_gene: TRBJ2-5
d_gene: -
CDR3aa: CASSQAPQGPPGQETQYF
CDR3nt: TGCGCCAGCAGCCAAGCACCTCAGGGGCCCCCCGGACAAGAGACCCAGTACTTC

abundance: few
v_gene: TRBV4-2
j_gene: TRBJ2-7
d_gene: TRBD2
CDR3aa: CASSQDGTSSYEQYF
CDR3nt: TGTGCCAGCAGCCAAGATGGGACTAGCAGCTACGAGCAGTACTTC

abundance: few
v_gene: TRBV11-3
j_gene: TRBJ2-1
d_gene: -
CDR3aa: CASSQPRNEQFF
CDR3nt: TGTGCCAGCAGTCAGCCAAGGAATGAGCAGTTCTTC

abundance: -
v_gene: TRBV5-5
j_gene: TRBJ1-2
d_gene: -
CDR3aa: CASSLEVNWANYGYTF
CDR3nt: TGTGCCAGCAGCTTGGAAGTGAACTGGGCTAACTATGGCTACACCTTC

abundance: -
v_gene: TRBV5-1
j_gene: TRBJ1-2
d_gene: -
CDR3aa: CASRREEGYGYTF
CDR3nt: TGCGCCAGCAGGAGAGAAGAGGGCTATGGCTACACCTTC

abundance: -
v_gene: TRBV2
j_gene: TRBJ2-7
d_gene: -
CDR3aa: CATKRYSYEQYF
CDR3nt: TGTGCCACCAAGAGGTATTCTTACGAGCAGTACTTC

abundance: few
v_gene: TRBV11-2
j_gene: TRBJ2-3
d_gene: -
CDR3aa: CASSSRTPALTDTQYF
CDR3nt: TGTGCCAGCAGCTCTAGGACCCCGGCCCTGACAGATACGCAGTATTTT

abundance: few
v_gene: TRBV4-3
j_gene: TRBJ1-6
d_gene: -
CDR3aa: CASSLLPYNSPLHF
CDR3nt: TGCGCCAGCAGCCTTCTCCCTTATAATTCACCCCTCCACTTT

abundance: few
v_gene: TRBV20-1
j_gene: TRBJ2-7
d_gene: TRBD1
CDR3aa: CSARLIQGYEQYF
CDR3nt: TGCAGTGCTAGATTAATACAGGGGTACGAGCAGTACTTC

abundance: -
v_gene: TRBV2
j_gene: TRBJ2-7
d_gene: -
CDR3aa: CASIRLSSYEQYF
CDR3nt: TGTGCCAGCATTCGACTTAGCTCCTACGAGCAGTACTTC

abundance: -
v_gene: TRBV6-1
j_gene: TRBJ2-1
d_gene: TRBD2
CDR3aa: CASSEWPLRTSGHSYNEQFF
CDR3nt: TGTGCCAGCAGTGAATGGCCCCTGCGGACTAGCGGACACTCCTACAATGAGCAGTTCTTC

abundance: -
v_gene: TRBV5-1
j_gene: TRBJ2-3
d_gene: -
CDR3aa: CASGQRVTDTQYF
CDR3nt: TGCGCCAGCGGGCAGAGGGTCACAGATACGCAGTATTTT

abundance: many
v_gene: TRBV11-2
j_gene: TRBJ2-2
d_gene: -
CDR3aa: CASSLGVEDGELFF
CDR3nt: TGTGCCAGCAGCTTAGGGGTAGAGGACGGGGAGCTGTTTTTT

abundance: -
v_gene: TRBV2
j_gene: TRBJ2-3
d_gene: TRBD2
CDR3aa: CASKRGANTQYF
CDR3nt: TGTGCCAGCAAGCGGGGCGCTAATACGCAGTATTTT

abundance: -
v_gene: TRBV5-1
j_gene: TRBJ1-1
d_gene: TRBD1
CDR3aa: CASSINRGNTEAFF
CDR3nt: TGCGCCAGCAGCATCAACAGGGGGAACACTGAAGCTTTCTTT

abundance: few
v_gene: TRBV7-9
j_gene: TRBJ2-7
d_gene: TRBD1
CDR3aa: CASSLLTRDRGYEQYF
CDR3nt: TGTGCCAGCAGCCTCCTGACCCGGGACAGGGGGTACGAGCAGTACTTC

abundance: -
v_gene: TRBV5-1
j_gene: TRBJ2-1
d_gene: TRBD2
CDR3aa: CASNPWTSRAYNEQFF
CDR3nt: TGCGCCAGCAACCCTTGGACTAGCCGAGCCTACAATGAGCAGTTCTTC

abundance: -
v_gene: TRBV7-2
j_gene: TRBJ1-4
d_gene: -
CDR3aa: CASSLGPGRFEKLFF
CDR3nt: TGTGCCAGCAGCTTAGGACCGGGACGGTTCGAAAAACTGTTTTTT

abundance: -
v_gene: TRBV10-3
j_gene: TRBJ2-5
d_gene: TRBD2
CDR3aa: CAISERGAQETQYF
CDR3nt: TGTGCCATCAGCGAGCGGGGGGCCCAAGAGACCCAGTACTTC

abundance: few
v_gene: TRBV20-1
j_gene: TRBJ2-3
d_gene: TRBD2
CDR3aa: CSARGLAGADTQYF
CDR3nt: TGCAGTGCTAGAGGCCTAGCGGGAGCAGATACGCAGTATTTT

abundance: -
v_gene: TRBV13
j_gene: TRBJ2-6
d_gene: -
CDR3aa: CASSFKSGANVLTF
CDR3nt: TGTGCCAGCAGCTTTAAGTCCGGGGCCAACGTCCTGACTTTC

abundance: many
v_gene: TRBV20-1
j_gene: TRBJ2-1
d_gene: -
CDR3aa: CSARDFGGRPYNEQFF
CDR3nt: TGCAGTGCTAGAGATTTCGGGGGGCGCCCCTACAATGAGCAGTTCTTC

abundance: many
v_gene: TRBV5-1
j_gene: TRBJ2-2
d_gene: -
CDR3aa: CASSLVTNTGELFF
CDR3nt: TGCGCCAGCAGCTTGGTAACGAACACCGGGGAGCTGTTTTTT

abundance: -
v_gene: TRBV20-1
j_gene: TRBJ2-1
d_gene: TRBD2
CDR3aa: CSARGLNSGGTYNEQFF
CDR3nt: TGCAGTGCTAGGGGTCTAAACTCGGGGGGTACCTACAATGAGCAGTTCTTC

abundance: -
v_gene: TRBV4-1
j_gene: TRBJ2-6
d_gene: -
CDR3aa: CASSHQGTTGANVLTF
CDR3nt: TGCGCCAGCAGCCATCAGGGGACAACTGGGGCCAACGTCCTGACTTTC

abundance: -
v_gene: TRBV20-1
j_gene: TRBJ2-5
d_gene: -
CDR3aa: CSATRGGWETQYF
CDR3nt: TGCAGTGCCACTAGAGGGGGGTGGGAGACCCAGTACTTC

abundance: few
v_gene: TRBV9
j_gene: TRBJ2-7
d_gene: -
CDR3aa: CASSVSPVMGYEQYF
CDR3nt: TGTGCCAGCAGCGTAAGCCCCGTTATGGGCTACGAGCAGTACTTC

abundance: -
v_gene: TRBV7-2
j_gene: TRBJ2-3
d_gene: TRBD1
CDR3aa: CASSFPTGAGTDTQYF
CDR3nt: TGTGCCAGCAGCTTCCCCACAGGGGCCGGTACAGATACGCAGTATTTT

abundance: many
v_gene: TRBV12-3/TRBV12-4
j_gene: TRBJ2-7
d_gene: TRBD1
CDR3aa: CASSAVGTGENYEQYF
CDR3nt: TGTGCCAGCAGCGCTGTTGGGACAGGGGAGAACTACGAGCAGTACTTC

abundance: few
v_gene: TRBV12-3/TRBV12-4
j_gene: TRBJ2-2
d_gene: TRBD2
CDR3aa: CASSLLAGVNTGELFF
CDR3nt: TGTGCCAGCAGTTTATTAGCGGGTGTGAACACCGGGGAGCTGTTTTTT

abundance: -
v_gene: TRBV9
j_gene: TRBJ2-1
d_gene: -
CDR3aa: CASSVGGTLSYNEQFF
CDR3nt: TGTGCCAGCAGCGTAGGAGGGACCCTCTCCTACAATGAGCAGTTCTTC

abundance: -
v_gene: TRBV10-3
j_gene: TRBJ2-7
d_gene: TRBD1
CDR3aa: CAISGRTGGSHEQYF
CDR3nt: TGTGCCATCAGTGGAAGGACAGGGGGCTCCCACGAGCAGTACTTC

abundance: many
v_gene: TRBV20-1
j_gene: TRBJ1-5
d_gene: -
CDR3aa: CSAWAGRRSNQPQHF
CDR3nt: TGCAGTGCTTGGGCGGGACGGAGGAGCAATCAGCCCCAGCATTTT

abundance: -
v_gene: TRBV6-5
j_gene: TRBJ2-1
d_gene: -
CDR3aa: CASSYYVGGNEQFF
CDR3nt: TGTGCCAGCAGTTACTATGTGGGTGGTAATGAGCAGTTCTTC

abundance: once
v_gene: TRBV7-9
j_gene: TRBJ2-1
d_gene: -
CDR3aa: CASSLLGGARNEQFF
CDR3nt: TGTGCCAGCAGCTTATTAGGCGGAGCCCGGAATGAGCAGTTCTTC

abundance: -
v_gene: TRBV12-3/TRBV12-4
j_gene: TRBJ2-3
d_gene: -
CDR3aa: CASSLRLVTDTQYF
CDR3nt: TGTGCCAGCAGTTTAAGGCTAGTCACAGATACGCAGTATTTT

abundance: -
v_gene: TRBV15
j_gene: TRBJ2-3
d_gene: TRBD1
CDR3aa: CATSLDRLYTQYF
CDR3nt: TGTGCCACCAGCCTGGACAGGCTTTATACGCAGTATTTT

abundance: -
v_gene: TRBV12-3/TRBV12-4
j_gene: TRBJ1-2
d_gene: TRBD1
CDR3aa: CASSFSGNRGRGDGYTF
CDR3nt: TGTGCCAGCAGTTTCTCCGGAAACAGGGGACGGGGGGATGGCTACACCTTC

abundance: few
v_gene: TRBV7-9
j_gene: TRBJ2-3
d_gene: TRBD2
CDR3aa: CASILSGGGTDTQYF
CDR3nt: TGTGCCAGCATCCTTAGCGGGGGAGGCACAGATACGCAGTATTTT

abundance: -
v_gene: TRBV6-5
j_gene: TRBJ2-7
d_gene: TRBD2
CDR3aa: CASSYGGLESPYEQYF
CDR3nt: TGTGCCAGCAGTTACGGGGGACTAGAGTCCCCCTACGAGCAGTACTTC

abundance: -
v_gene: TRBV6-5
j_gene: TRBJ2-5
d_gene: TRBD1
CDR3aa: CASSYAGQGEGETQYF
CDR3nt: TGTGCCAGCAGTTACGCCGGACAGGGGGAGGGCGAGACCCAGTACTTC

abundance: few
v_gene: TRBV5-1
j_gene: TRBJ1-1
d_gene: -
CDR3aa: CASSPYRDTEAFF
CDR3nt: TGCGCCAGCAGCCCATACAGGGACACTGAAGCTTTCTTT

abundance: few
v_gene: TRBV4-1
j_gene: TRBJ1-1
d_gene: -
CDR3aa: CATREVGRKNTEAFF
CDR3nt: TGCGCCACTCGGGAGGTGGGAAGAAAGAACACTGAAGCTTTCTTT

abundance: few
v_gene: TRBV24-1
j_gene: TRBJ2-1
d_gene: -
CDR3aa: CATSDSVGNFYSYNEQFF
CDR3nt: TGTGCCACCAGTGACTCGGTCGGAAATTTTTACTCCTACAATGAGCAGTTCTTC

abundance: few
v_gene: TRBV7-2
j_gene: TRBJ2-5
d_gene: TRBD2
CDR3aa: CASSFQGLAEKQTQYF
CDR3nt: TGTGCCAGCAGCTTCCAAGGACTAGCGGAAAAGCAGACCCAGTACTTC

abundance: few
v_gene: TRBV20-1
j_gene: TRBJ1-1
d_gene: -
CDR3aa: CSVDGENTEAFF
CDR3nt: TGCAGTGTCGACGGCGAGAACACTGAAGCTTTCTTT